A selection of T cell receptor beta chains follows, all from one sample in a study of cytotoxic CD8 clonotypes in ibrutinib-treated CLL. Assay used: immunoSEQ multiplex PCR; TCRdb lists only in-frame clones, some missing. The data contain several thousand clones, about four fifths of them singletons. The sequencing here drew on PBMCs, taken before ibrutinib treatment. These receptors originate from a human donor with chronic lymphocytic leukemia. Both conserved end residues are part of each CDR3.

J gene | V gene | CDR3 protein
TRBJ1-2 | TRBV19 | CASSIPAGGDYTF
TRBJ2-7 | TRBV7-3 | CASSATSGRNDEQYF
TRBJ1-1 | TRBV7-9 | CASNDRGMNTEAFF
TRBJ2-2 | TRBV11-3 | CASSSRGQNAGELFF
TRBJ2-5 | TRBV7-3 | CASSLNPTGTQYF
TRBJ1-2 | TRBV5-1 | CASSLTGGVGTF
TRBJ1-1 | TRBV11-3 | CASSFSSRASTEAFF
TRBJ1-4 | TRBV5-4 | CASSLGSGEKLFF
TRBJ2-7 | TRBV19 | CASSPVGQGSLEQYF
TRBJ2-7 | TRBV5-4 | CASSDHRISTEQYF
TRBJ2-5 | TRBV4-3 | CASSQERTYQETQYF
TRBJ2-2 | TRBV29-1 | CSVRQFTGELFF
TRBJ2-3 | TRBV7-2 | CASSLGLDTQYF
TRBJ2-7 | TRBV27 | CASSRQGAYEQYF
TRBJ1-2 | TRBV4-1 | CASSQGPGQSGMHYGYTF
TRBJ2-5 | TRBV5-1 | CASSLREGGETQYF
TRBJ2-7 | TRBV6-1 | CASSGAVPLEQYF
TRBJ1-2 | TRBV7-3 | CASSLGQGAVYGYTF
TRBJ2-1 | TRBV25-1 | CASSETIAGYNEQFF
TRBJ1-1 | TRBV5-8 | CASSLDVNEAFF
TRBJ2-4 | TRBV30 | CAWSTPLEVLAKNIQYF
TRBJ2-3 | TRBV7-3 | CASSLTAGGQGDTQYF
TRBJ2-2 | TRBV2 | CASSDAGFGTGELFF
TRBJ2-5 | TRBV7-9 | CASSPEGGWETQYF
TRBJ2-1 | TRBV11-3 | CASSLASASLAPSSYNEQFF